The 11 T cell receptor beta chains presented below share a single source sample, sequenced in a study of cytomegalovirus exposure and HLA in healthy donors (dated by TCRdb to about 2017). Library preparation was by the immunoSEQ multiplex PCR assay. A mixture of 60 forward primers for TCR Vbeta segments and 13 reverse primers for TCR Jbeta segments was used in the multiplex PCR. The immuneACCESS repertoire file appears here via TCRdb, limited to in-frame rearrangements. These files lack a portion of the clones; in checked studies, under half of the deficit traces to unresolved V genes, and the cause of the others is not known. In this sample the table shows around 200,000 clones, approximately 84% of which occur a single time. Of the sample, about 0.58% is held by the ten largest clones. The sequencing sample was made of PBMCs. These receptors all stem from a middle-aged woman in good health and CMV-seronegative.

The chain links TRBV14 to TRBJ1-1, with a possible D match to TRBD1 (5 bases). V dropped 4 bases and J dropped 8 bases, with 14 bases sitting between them. The CDR3 loop spans 13 amino acids. The germline gives CDR1 SGHDN, CDR2 FVKESK. The CDR3 loop reads CASSRNLRGEAFF. The CDR3 region has the DNA TGTGCCAGCAGCCGTAATTTAAGGGGAGAAGCTTTCTTT. The full variable domain, rest sourced from reference TRBV14 and TRBJ1-1, is EAGVTQFPSHSVIEKGQTVTLRCDPISGHDNLYWYRRVMGKEIKFLLHFVKESKQDESGMPNNRFLAERTGGTYSTLKVQPAELEDSGVYFCASSRNLRGEAFFGQGTRLTVV.

The chain uses TRBV7-9 and TRBJ1-1; no firm D call. Trimming removed 5 bases from V and 0 bases from J, with 19 bases in between. Germline CDR1 is SEHNR and CDR2 is FQNEAQ (reference sequence). The CDR3 has 17 residues. CDR3: CASSPISGLTMNTEAFF. CDR3 DNA: TGTGCCAGCAGCCCAATCTCAGGACTTACCATGAACACTGAAGCTTTCTTT. The complete variable domain, with remaining parts taken from reference TRBV7-9 and TRBJ1-1, reads DTGVSQNPRHKITKRGQNVTFRCDPISEHNRLYWYRQTLGQGPEFLTYFQNEAQLEKSRLLSDRFSAERPKGSFSTLEIQRTEQGDSAMYLCASSPISGLTMNTEAFFGQGTRLTVV.

The gene calls are TRBV5-1 and TRBJ2-7; perhaps TRBD1 as D (5 bases). Trimming removed 4 bases from V and 7 bases from J, with 18 bases in between. Per the germline V gene, CDR1 is SGHRS and CDR2 is YFSETQ. This CDR3 comprises 14 residues. The CDR3 region has the DNA TGCGCCAGCAGCCACGACAGCCTCCCGGCGGAGCAGTACTTC. As protein: CASSHDSLPAEQYF. The whole variable domain, filled in from reference TRBV5-1 and TRBJ2-7, reads KAGVTQTPRYLIKTRGQQVTLSCSPISGHRSVSWYQQTPGQGLQFLFEYFSETQRNKGNFPGRFSGRQFSNSRSEMNVSTLELGDSALYLCASSHDSLPAEQYFGPGTRLTVT.

V gene TRBV7-2 combines with J gene TRBJ2-5; 7 nucleotides agree with TRBD2. The V and J ends lost 5 bases and 5 bases, in that order; junction bases with no gene match: 5. This CDR3 is 13 amino acids long. CDR1 and CDR2 (germline): SGHTA, FQGNSA. The CDR3 sequence is CASSRRREETQYF. The CDR3 DNA reads TGTGCCAGCAGCCGGCGGCGGGAGGAGACCCAGTACTTC.

This clone was seen once. V gene TRBV4-3 combines with J gene TRBJ2-5; 7 bases agree with TRBD1. The DNA end is more similar to TRBJ2-7, so the J call may be wrong. The CDR3 consists of 15 residues. CDR1 is LGHNA and CDR2 is YSLEER in the germline V gene. This CDR3 reads CASSQDLQGSYEQYF. CDR3 in DNA: TGCGCCAGCAGCCAAGATTTACAGGGGTCCTACGAGCAGTACTTC.

The CDR3 loop reads CASSLYFDQPQHF. CDR3 DNA sequence: TGTGCCAGCAGTTTATACTTTGATCAGCCCCAGCATTTT. V and J are TRBV27 and TRBJ1-5, with unresolved D. Per germline, CDR1 MNHEY and CDR2 SMNVEV (reference sequence). Trimming shortened V by 1 base and J by 5 bases, and 6 bases separated the two germline ends. This CDR3 is built from 13 residues.

The rearrangement joins TRBV9 to TRBJ2-1, with D unclear. V dropped 4 bases and J dropped 7 bases, with 9 bases sitting between them. The germline CDR1 and CDR2 sequences are SGDLS and YYNGEE. This CDR3 comprises 12 residues. CDR3 bases: TGTGCCAGCAGCTTCGGAGCGAATGAGCAGTTCTTC. Translation gives CASSFGANEQFF.

In its sample, this clone was seen once. At one end, the junction sequence differs from germline, possibly due to a read error. The chain joins TRBV7-7 to TRBJ1-3, with D possibly being TRBD1 (6 bases). Germline CDR1 is SSHAT and CDR2 is FNYEAQ (reference sequence). This CDR3 contains 16 residues. CDR3 nucleotide sequence: TGTGCTAGCAGCTTTGGGACACCGGGCTCTGGAAACACCATATATTTT. Amino acids: CASSFGTPGSGNTIYF.

J is TRBJ2-3 and V is TRBV21-1; the listed D gene, TRBD2, was not tested against the DNA. TRBV21-1 is flagged as a pseudogene. This CDR3 has 16 residues. The CDR3 sequence: CASSKGGGTPGDTQYF. In DNA, the CDR3 is TGTGCCAGCAGCAAAGGCGGGGGGACCCCTGGGGATACGCAGTATTTT.

This clone was recorded once. The chain couples TRBV9 to TRBJ2-1; D gene uncertain. The V gene lost 0 bases and the J gene lost 6 bases, with 10 bases spanning the gap. The CDR3 spans 14 residues. Germline values: CDR1 SGDLS, CDR2 YYNGEE. The CDR3 DNA reads as TGTGCCAGCAGCGTAGACCAGGCCCTCAATGAGCAGTTCTTC. This translates into CASSVDQALNEQFF.

This chain joins TRBV30 and TRBJ2-1; possibly TRBD2 for D (5 bases). Between the trimmed V and J ends, which lost 1 base and 4 bases, there was a span of 5 bases. The CDR3 totals 12 residues. Germline V gives CDR1 GTSNPN, CDR2 SVGIG (reference sequence). The CDR3 bases are TGTGCCTGGAGTGGGAGGTACAATGAGCAGTTCTTC. This gives the protein CAWSGRYNEQFF.